Sequencing of this T cell receptor beta chain was carried out in a study of cytotoxic CD8 clonotypes in ibrutinib-treated CLL. TCRdb's copy holds only in-frame clones and misses some; the assay was immunoSEQ multiplex PCR. This sample carries more than 110,000 clones, more than 75% of them seen once, and the ten largest clones take 5% to 5.5%. Study-level findings and limits: T-cell clonality at baseline went above that of age-matched healthy donors and rose and fell with circulating CD8+ T-cell counts. Treatment saw public clonotypes, which were uncommon, either contract or stay stable.

This clone is a singleton in its sample. The antigen remains unidentified. This sequence was found in a human donor with chronic lymphocytic leukemia. This sample comprised PBMCs, obtained after 24 months of ibrutinib treatment.

CDR3 DNA: TGCGCCAGCAGCTTCCGGGACCTCAGCGGGGAGCAGTACTTC. It codes for CASSFRDLSGEQYF. The rearrangement links TRBV5-1 to TRBJ2-7; a possible D gene is TRBD2 (6 bases). CDR3 length equals 14 residues. CDR1 and CDR2 from the germline V gene are SGHRS and YFSETQ. V was trimmed by 2 bases and J by 7 bases, leaving 16 bases between them.